The source of this TCR beta chain is a study of T cell responses to AZD1222 COVID-19 vaccine. As for the study in general: Second-dose schedules of about 4 or about 12 weeks were combined. General study points: Donor demographics were predominantly white British with a female majority; clonal diversity may be underestimated. Spike-spanning, vaccine-associated CD4 TCRs were dominant at 160-218 and 743-854.

The CDR3 totals 15 residues. The V end lost 2 bases, the J end lost 0 bases, and 8 bases lay between the germline ends. Per the germline V gene, CDR1 is SGHRS and CDR2 is YFSETQ. Here immunoSEQ multiplex PCR was the method, and the copy in TCRdb shows in-frame clones only, minus some. The table lists tens of thousands of clones, roughly 89% of them singletons. Notes on this clone: Its antigen is unknown.

This sequence originates from an adult in good health. Specimen: peripheral blood, collected on day 0 of AZD1222 vaccination. This chain links TRBV5-1 with TRBJ1-4, with D hard to call. This CDR3 reads CASSFQAATNEKLFF. CDR3 coding DNA: TGCGCCAGCAGCTTTCAAGCTGCAACTAATGAAAAACTGTTTTTT.